Following are 32 T cell receptor beta chains from one sample sequenced in a study of control samples from healthy donors and cancer patients. Sequencing used immunoSEQ multiplex PCR; TCRdb keeps in-frame clones, though not all of them. The repertoire holds roughly 100,000 clones, with around four fifths as singletons. Input material: blood. The source is a woman in her 50s in good health.

The rearrangement joins TRBV12-5 to TRBJ1-5; D gene uncertain. The germline gives CDR1 LGHNT, CDR2 FRNRAP. The CDR3 runs 13 residues. Trimming shortened V by 3 bases and J by 2 bases, and 5 bases separated the two germline ends. The CDR3, as DNA: TGTGCTAGTGGTTTCTGGGGCAATCAGCCCCAGCATTTT. Its translation is CASGFWGNQPQHF.

The V and J genes are TRBV6-4 and TRBJ2-2, with D uncertain. Germline V gene lookup returns CDR1 MRHNA and CDR2 SNTAGT. The length of the CDR3 is 17 residues. V lost 7 bases, J lost 2 bases, and 20 bases lay in between. For the CDR3, the DNA is TGTGCCAGCAATCCTACCGGCCTTTTTTTTAACACCGGGGAGCTGTTTTTT. It translates to CASNPTGLFFNTGELFF.

The chain recombines TRBV28 with TRBJ2-3, with TRBD2 matching over 11 bases. The V and J ends lost 3 bases and 6 bases, in that order; junction bases with no gene match: 8. Germline assignment: CDR1 MDHEN and CDR2 SYDVKM. The CDR3 is made up of 16 amino acids. The CDR3 DNA sequence: TGTGCCAGCAGTTTTACTAGCGGGGGTCTATCGGATACGCAGTATTTT. Residues: CASSFTSGGLSDTQYF.

With respect to this clone: The identical CDR3 is also encoded by other nucleotide sequences in the sample. The chain has TRBV28 and TRBJ1-4; perhaps TRBD1 as D (5 bases). CDR1 MDHEN and CDR2 SYDVKM come from the germline V gene. V was cut by 5 bases and J by 1 base, with 8 bases left in between. The CDR3 sequence is 14 residues long. The DNA of the CDR3 is TGTGCCAGCAGTCCTGGGGGAACTAATGAAAAACTGTTTTTT. This gives the protein CASSPGGTNEKLFF.

This chain links TRBV5-1 with TRBJ1-2; D is perhaps TRBD1 (6 bases). The germline CDR1 and CDR2 sequences are SGHRS and YFSETQ. The CDR3 runs 13 residues. Trimming stripped 2 bases from V and 5 bases from J, with 10 bases between. The CDR3 DNA is TGCGCCAGCAGCTTAGCAGGGGAATATGGCTACACCTTC. Translation gives CASSLAGEYGYTF.

The chain employs TRBV18 and TRBJ2-2; no firm D call. The CDR3 is 13 residues long. Deletions cut 5 bases from V and 5 bases from J, with 9 bases between. The germline V gene has CDR1 KGHSH and CDR2 LQKENI. The CDR3 here is CASSAGSTGELFF. CDR3 bases: TGTGCCAGCTCAGCCGGAAGTACCGGGGAGCTGTTTTTT.

The CDR3 DNA reads as TGTGCCAGCAGCATAAATTGGGAGGCCTACGAGCAGTACTTC. Encoded protein: CASSINWEAYEQYF. J is TRBJ2-7 and V is TRBV9; a possible D gene is TRBD2 (6 bases). There are 14 residues in the CDR3. CDR1 and CDR2 from the germline V gene are SGDLS and YYNGEE. The ends were cut back, 4 bases at V and 2 bases at J, with 13 bases in the middle. Based on the CDR3 plus reference TRBV9 and TRBJ2-7, the full variable domain is DSGVTQTPKHLITATGQRVTLRCSPRSGDLSVYWYQQSLDQGLQFLIQYYNGEERAKGNILERFSAQQFPDLHSELNLSSLELGDSALYFCASSINWEAYEQYFGPGTRLTVT.

V usage is TRBV6-5 and J usage is TRBJ1-5; perhaps TRBD1 as D (6 bases). The CDR3 extends over 14 amino acids. The V and J ends lost 8 bases and 2 bases respectively, with 13 bases between them. Looked up from germline, CDR1 is MNHEY and CDR2 is SVGAGI. The CDR3 DNA reads as TGTGCCAGCGTCCAATCAGGGGGCAATCAGCCCCAGCATTTT. It codes for CASVQSGGNQPQHF.

The chain links TRBV24-1 to TRBJ2-3; 9 bases line up with TRBD2. Trimming cost V 2 bases and J 5 bases; bases outside gene matches: 7. The CDR3 has 16 amino acids. CDR1 and CDR2 from the germline V gene are KGHDR and SFDVKD. CDR3 coding DNA: TGTGCCACCAGTGATTCCGGCGGGGGGGTGCGAGATACGCAGTATTTT. Translated, it gives CATSDSGGGVRDTQYF.

This clone was seen a single time. V gene TRBV7-9 combines with J gene TRBJ2-2; D perhaps matches TRBD1 (6 bases). The V gene's germline CDR1 is SEHNR and CDR2 FQNEAQ (reference sequence). V dropped 4 bases and J dropped 0 bases, with 9 bases sitting between them. The CDR3 spans 15 residues. CDR3: CASSSRTANTGELFF. In DNA, the CDR3 is TGTGCCAGCAGCTCCAGGACAGCGAACACCGGGGAGCTGTTTTTT.

As for this clone: Germline and junction disagree at one end, which may indicate a read error. This chain uses TRBV7-3 with TRBJ1-5; 8 bases line up with TRBD1. Looked up from germline, CDR1 is SGHTA and CDR2 is FQGTGA. The CDR3 extends over 15 amino acids. CDR3 nucleotides: TGTGCCAGCAGCGTATTTTCAGGGGGCAACCAGCCCCAGCATTTT. It specifies CASSVFSGGNQPQHF.

The chain joins TRBV6-6 to TRBJ2-7; possibly TRBD2 for D (5 bases). This CDR3 region has 15 residues. CDR1 and CDR2 from the germline V gene are MNHNY and SVGAGI (reference sequence). V was cut by 2 bases and J by 2 bases, with 13 bases left in between. Here the CDR3 reads CASSYKDPGAYEQYF. The CDR3 bases are TGTGCCAGCAGTTACAAAGACCCCGGGGCCTACGAGCAGTACTTC.

V gene TRBV11-3 combines with J gene TRBJ2-7; TRBD1 agrees at 8 bases. The CDR3 length is 18 residues. CDR1 and CDR2 from the germline V gene are SGHNT and YENEEA. After removal of 3 bases from V and 0 bases from J, the junction contained 13 bases not matched to a gene. CDR3 sequence reads: CASSFPLDRVPFSYEQYF. The CDR3 DNA reads TGTGCCAGCAGCTTCCCTCTGGACAGGGTCCCTTTCTCCTACGAGCAGTACTTC. Looking up the rest from reference TRBV11-3 and TRBJ2-7 gives the full variable domain: EAGVVQSPRYKIIEKKQPVAFWCNPISGHNTLYWYLQNLGQGPELLIRYENEEAVDDSQLPKDRFSAERLKGVDSTLKIQPAELGDSAVYLCASSFPLDRVPFSYEQYFGPGTRLTVT.

The gene calls are TRBV7-3 and TRBJ1-6; D possibly corresponds to TRBD1 (5 bases). The CDR3 is made up of 15 amino acids. In germline, CDR1 is SGHTA, CDR2 FQGTGA. Between the trimmed V and J ends, which lost 2 bases and 8 bases, there was a span of 13 bases. CDR3 coding DNA: TGTGCCAGCAGCTTATCGGGGCTGAGCGATTCACCCCTCCACTTT. Translation gives CASSLSGLSDSPLHF.

The chain links TRBV2 to TRBJ2-2; D gene unclear. Germline V gene sequence: CDR1 SNHLY, CDR2 FYNNEI. Trimming pared 3 bases from V and 7 bases from J, leaving 12 bases between. CDR3 length: 14 residues. For the CDR3, the DNA is TGTGCCAGCAGTGATGGGTTGGGAATCGGGGAGCTGTTTTTT. Protein product: CASSDGLGIGELFF.

The rearrangement links TRBV27 to TRBJ1-1; D is uncertain. The V end was cut by 5 bases, the J end by 4 bases, with 17 bases between. The length of the CDR3 is 15 residues. The germline gives CDR1 MNHEY, CDR2 SMNVEV (reference sequence). The CDR3, as DNA: TGTGCCAGCAGTCCCCTGACGAGGTTGGGCACTGAAGCTTTCTTT. Encoded protein: CASSPLTRLGTEAFF.

The V gene is TRBV13, the J gene TRBJ2-1; D ambiguous. V lost 4 bases and J 0 bases, leaving 10 bases between the germline ends. This CDR3 region has 15 residues. From germline, CDR1 is PRHDT and CDR2 FYEKMQ (reference sequence). CDR3 coding DNA: TGTGCCAGCAGCTCGACGAAGAGCTCCTACAATGAGCAGTTCTTC. It is translated as CASSSTKSSYNEQFF.

This clone has only a few counts. The V call is TRBV9, the J call TRBJ1-1, with TRBD1 as a possible D gene (5 bases). CDR1 and CDR2 (germline): SGDLS, YYNGEE. This CDR3 has 14 amino acids. Trimming stripped 4 bases from V and 3 bases from J, with 13 bases between. CDR3 region: CASSLGPWDTEAFF. DNA for the CDR3: TGTGCCAGCAGCCTGGGACCCTGGGACACTGAAGCTTTCTTT.

For the CDR3, the DNA is TGTGCCAGCTCGTCCCGGGACAGGGACGAGCAGTACTTC. This gives the protein CASSSRDRDEQYF. J is TRBJ2-7 and V is TRBV18; 9 bases line up with TRBD1. The CDR3 totals 13 residues. Trimming took 6 bases from V and 5 from J; bases not matched to a gene: 5. Per germline, CDR1 KGHSH and CDR2 LQKENI.

Note on this clone: The junction departs from germline at one end; a sequencing error may be responsible. This rearrangement joins TRBV7-7 to TRBJ2-2; no clear D. Germline V gene sequence: CDR1 SSHAT, CDR2 FNYEAQ (reference sequence). The CDR3 is 15 amino acids. The CDR3 coding sequence is TGTGCTAGCAGCTTAGACATACCTTACACCGGGGAGCTGTTTTTT. Translating it yields CASSLDIPYTGELFF. Filled out from reference TRBV7-7 and TRBJ2-2, the complete variable domain reads GAGVSQSPRYKVTKRGQDVTLRCDPISSHATLYWYQQALGQGPEFLTYFNYEAQPDKSGLPSDRFSAERPEGSISTLTIQRTEQRDSAMYRCASSLDIPYTGELFFGEGSRLTVL.

The chain uses TRBV6-1 and TRBJ1-6; D gene unclear. The CDR3 loop spans 17 amino acids. The V end lost 2 bases, the J end lost 1 base, and 12 bases lay between the germline ends. The germline V gene has CDR1 MNHNS and CDR2 SASEGT. The CDR3 sequence: CASSEFVAVSYNSPLHF. The CDR3 bases are TGTGCCAGCAGTGAATTTGTGGCAGTGTCCTATAATTCACCCCTCCACTTT.

The chain carries TRBV29-1 and TRBJ1-4, with D tentatively TRBD1 (5 bases). Germline loops: CDR1 SQVTM, CDR2 ANQGSEA. The germline V and J ends were trimmed by 5 bases and 6 bases, with 16 bases remaining between them. The CDR3 runs to 14 residues. CDR3 in DNA: TGCAGCGTTACCCGGGGCGGCAGCCATGAAAAACTGTTTTTT. Its protein product is CSVTRGGSHEKLFF. Looking up the rest from reference TRBV29-1 and TRBJ1-4 gives the full variable domain: SAVISQKPSRDICQRGTSLTIQCQVDSQVTMMFWYRQQPGQSLTLIATANQGSEATYESGFVIDKFPISRPNLTFSTLTVSNMSPEDSSIYLCSVTRGGSHEKLFFGSGTQLSVL.

The chain recombines TRBV15 with TRBJ1-2; 9 positions agree with TRBD1. This CDR3 has 14 amino acids. Germline CDR1 and CDR2: LNHNV and YYDKDF (reference sequence). V was pared by 5 bases and J by 4 bases, with 5 bases of the junction left unmatched. The CDR3: CATSGGDRAYGYTF. The CDR3 region has the DNA TGTGCCACCAGCGGAGGGGACAGGGCCTATGGCTACACCTTC.

V and J are TRBV9 and TRBJ2-1; TRBD1 or TRBD2 may be the D gene (5 bases each). This CDR3 has 15 residues. CDR1 and CDR2 (germline): SGDLS, YYNGEE. Trimming pared 0 bases from V and 8 bases from J, leaving 15 bases between. The CDR3 DNA sequence: TGTGCCAGCAGCGTAGGGGGACGCTACGGCGATGAGCAGTTCTTC. Its protein is CASSVGGRYGDEQFF. The whole variable domain, remainder taken from reference TRBV9 and TRBJ2-1, is DSGVTQTPKHLITATGQRVTLRCSPRSGDLSVYWYQQSLDQGLQFLIQYYNGEERAKGNILERFSAQQFPDLHSELNLSSLELGDSALYFCASSVGGRYGDEQFFGPGTRLTVL.

The V and J genes are TRBV28 and TRBJ1-2; 7 bases map to TRBD1. CDR3 length: 12 residues. V lost 7 bases, J lost 5 bases, and 4 bases stayed unmatched. CDR1 and CDR2 from the germline V gene are MDHEN and SYDVKM. The CDR3 loop reads CASTQTGYGYTF. The CDR3 DNA is TGTGCCAGCACCCAGACAGGGTATGGCTACACCTTC.

The genes are TRBV9 and TRBJ1-2; D uncertain. Trimming shortened V by 2 bases and J by 4 bases, and 9 bases separated the two germline ends. This CDR3 is 13 amino acids long. CDR1 and CDR2 from the germline V gene are SGDLS and YYNGEE. CDR3 amino acids: CASSVSGSYGYTF. In DNA, the CDR3 is TGTGCCAGCAGCGTCTCGGGTTCCTATGGCTACACCTTC.

V and J are TRBV15 and TRBJ2-2, with D perhaps TRBD1 or TRBD2 (6 bases each). V gave up 5 bases and J gave up 4 bases, with 14 bases separating them. The CDR3 length is 15 residues. Germline V gene data show CDR1 as LNHNV and CDR2 as YYDKDF (reference sequence). The CDR3 here is CATSERGLLTGELFF. The CDR3 DNA follows: TGTGCCACCAGCGAACGGGGGCTACTCACCGGGGAGCTGTTTTTT.

This clone came up once. The J gene is TRBJ1-6, the V gene TRBV19; D is unclear. Per germline, CDR1 LNHDA and CDR2 SQIVND (reference sequence). This CDR3 is built from 14 residues. V was trimmed by 5 bases and J by 4 bases, leaving 9 bases between them. The CDR3 sequence is CASSLGSYNSPLHF. The CDR3 DNA is TGTGCCAGTAGTCTCGGTTCTTATAATTCACCCCTCCACTTT.

Details on this clone: Other nucleotide sequences in the sample specify the same CDR3. The V and J genes are TRBV7-2 and TRBJ2-2, with unresolved D. Per germline, CDR1 SGHTA and CDR2 FQGNSA. This CDR3 is 15 amino acids long. V shed 0 bases and J shed 1 base, with 6 bases lying between them. This CDR3 reads CASSLAQGNTGELFF. DNA for the CDR3: TGTGCCAGCAGCTTAGCGCAAGGGAACACCGGGGAGCTGTTTTTT.

The chain combines TRBV2 with TRBJ1-1; D is uncertain. V dropped 6 bases and J dropped 3 bases, with 8 bases sitting between them. CDR3 length: 12 residues. Germline-derived CDR1 and CDR2 are SNHLY and FYNNEI. The CDR3 loop reads CASSRRYTEAFF. CDR3 nucleotides: TGTGCCAGCAGCCGCAGGTACACTGAAGCTTTCTTT.

The chain uses TRBV11-3 and TRBJ1-4, with D possibly TRBD1 on 6 matching bases. This CDR3 spans 13 amino acids. Germline CDR1 is SGHNT and CDR2 is YENEEA. V was shortened by 2 bases and J by 10 bases, with 11 bases between the two germline ends. CDR3 nucleotides: TGTGCCAGCAGCTTAACGCTAGGGGGAAAACTGTTTTTT. It specifies CASSLTLGGKLFF.

The chain uses TRBV2 and TRBJ1-1; D is uncertain. Per the germline V gene, CDR1 is SNHLY and CDR2 is FYNNEI. The CDR3 is 14 residues long. Trimming shortened V by 3 bases and J by 4 bases, and 12 bases separated the two germline ends. The CDR3 protein is CASSDRAESTEAFF. The DNA for the CDR3 is TGTGCCAGCAGTGACCGGGCCGAGAGCACTGAAGCTTTCTTT. Together with reference TRBV2 and TRBJ1-1, the CDR3 gives the full variable domain: EPEVTQTPSHQVTQMGQEVILRCVPISNHLYFYWYRQILGQKVEFLVSFYNNEISEKSEIFDDQFSVERPDGSNFTLKIRSTKLEDSAMYFCASSDRAESTEAFFGQGTRLTVV.